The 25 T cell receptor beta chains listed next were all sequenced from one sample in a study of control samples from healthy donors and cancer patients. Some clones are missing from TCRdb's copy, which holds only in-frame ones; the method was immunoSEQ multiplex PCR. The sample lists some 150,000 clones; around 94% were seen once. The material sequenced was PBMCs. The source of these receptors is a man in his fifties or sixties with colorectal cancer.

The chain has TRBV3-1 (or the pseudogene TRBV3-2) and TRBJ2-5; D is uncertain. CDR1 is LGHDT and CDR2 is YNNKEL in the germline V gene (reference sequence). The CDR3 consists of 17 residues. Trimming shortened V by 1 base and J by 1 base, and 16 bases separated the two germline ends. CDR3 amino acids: CASSQAPWTSPQETQYF. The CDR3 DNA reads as TGTGCCAGCAGCCAAGCTCCCTGGACGAGTCCCCAAGAGACCCAGTACTTC.

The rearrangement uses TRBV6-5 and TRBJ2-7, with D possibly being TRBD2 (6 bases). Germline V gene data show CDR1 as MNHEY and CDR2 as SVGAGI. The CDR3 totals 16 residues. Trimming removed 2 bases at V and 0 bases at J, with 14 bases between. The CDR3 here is CASSYTSGLRSYEQYF. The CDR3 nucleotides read TGTGCCAGCAGTTACACCTCGGGACTTCGCTCCTACGAGCAGTACTTC.

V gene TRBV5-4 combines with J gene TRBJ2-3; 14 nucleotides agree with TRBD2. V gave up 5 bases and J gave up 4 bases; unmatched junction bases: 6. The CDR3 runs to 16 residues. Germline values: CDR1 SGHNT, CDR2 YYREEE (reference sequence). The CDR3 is CASRIGLAGGADTQYF. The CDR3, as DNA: TGTGCCAGCAGAATCGGACTAGCGGGGGGTGCAGATACGCAGTATTTT.

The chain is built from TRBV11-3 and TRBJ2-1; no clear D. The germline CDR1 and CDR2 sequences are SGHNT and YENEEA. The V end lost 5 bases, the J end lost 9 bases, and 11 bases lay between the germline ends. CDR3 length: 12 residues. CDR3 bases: TGTGCCAGCAGCACCAACGCGGCTGAGCAGTTCTTC. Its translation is CASSTNAAEQFF.

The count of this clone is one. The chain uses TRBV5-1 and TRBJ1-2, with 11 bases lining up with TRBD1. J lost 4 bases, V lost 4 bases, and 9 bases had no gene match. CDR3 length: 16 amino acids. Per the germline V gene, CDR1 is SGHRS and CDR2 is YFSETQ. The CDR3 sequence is CASSRWTGGRPYGYTF. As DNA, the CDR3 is TGCGCCAGCAGCAGATGGACAGGGGGCCGGCCCTATGGCTACACCTTC.

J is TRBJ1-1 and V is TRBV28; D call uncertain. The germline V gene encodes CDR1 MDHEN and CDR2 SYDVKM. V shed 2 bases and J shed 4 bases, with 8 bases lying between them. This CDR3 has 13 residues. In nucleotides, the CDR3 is TGTGCCAGCAGTTTAGACGGGTTCACTGAAGCTTTCTTT. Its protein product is CASSLDGFTEAFF.

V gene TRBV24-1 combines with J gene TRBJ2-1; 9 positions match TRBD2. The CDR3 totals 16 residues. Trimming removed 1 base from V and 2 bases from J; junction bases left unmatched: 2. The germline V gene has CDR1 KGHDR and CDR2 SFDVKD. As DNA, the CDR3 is TGTGCCACCAGTGATTTAAAGCGGGGGGCCTACAATGAGCAGTTCTTC. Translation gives CATSDLKRGAYNEQFF.

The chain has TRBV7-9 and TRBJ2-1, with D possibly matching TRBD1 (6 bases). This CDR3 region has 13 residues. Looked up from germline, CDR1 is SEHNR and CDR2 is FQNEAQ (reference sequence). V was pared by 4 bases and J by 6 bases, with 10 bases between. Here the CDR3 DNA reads TGTGCCAGCAGCTCCCAGGGGAGCAATGAGCAGTTCTTC. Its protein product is CASSSQGSNEQFF.

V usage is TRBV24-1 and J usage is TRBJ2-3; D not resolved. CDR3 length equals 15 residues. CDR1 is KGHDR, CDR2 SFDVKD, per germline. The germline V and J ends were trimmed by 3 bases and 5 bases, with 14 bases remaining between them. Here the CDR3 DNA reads TGTGCCACCAGTGATCCTCGAAGACACCGAGATACGCAGTATTTT. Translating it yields CATSDPRRHRDTQYF.

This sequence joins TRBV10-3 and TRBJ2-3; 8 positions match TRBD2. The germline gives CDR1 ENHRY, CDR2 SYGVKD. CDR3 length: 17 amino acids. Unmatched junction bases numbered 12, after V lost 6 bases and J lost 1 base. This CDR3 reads CAIRPRAAGDGTDTQYF. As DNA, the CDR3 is TGTGCCATCAGGCCCCGGGCAGCGGGGGATGGCACAGATACGCAGTATTTT.

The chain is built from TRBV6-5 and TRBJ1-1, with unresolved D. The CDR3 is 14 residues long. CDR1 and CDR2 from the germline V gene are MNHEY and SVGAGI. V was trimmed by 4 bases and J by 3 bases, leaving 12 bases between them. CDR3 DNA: TGTGCCAGCAGTTCTGGGGAGGATTACACTGAAGCTTTCTTT. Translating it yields CASSSGEDYTEAFF.

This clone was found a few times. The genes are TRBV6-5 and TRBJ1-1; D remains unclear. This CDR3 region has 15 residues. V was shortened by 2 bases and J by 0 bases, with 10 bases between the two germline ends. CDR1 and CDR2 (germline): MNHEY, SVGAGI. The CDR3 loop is CASSYAGTLNTEAFF. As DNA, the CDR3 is TGTGCCAGCAGTTACGCGGGCACCCTGAACACTGAAGCTTTCTTT.

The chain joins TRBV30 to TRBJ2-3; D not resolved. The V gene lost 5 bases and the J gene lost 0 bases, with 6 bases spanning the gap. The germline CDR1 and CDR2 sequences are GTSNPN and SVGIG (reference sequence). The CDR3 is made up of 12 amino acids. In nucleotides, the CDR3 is TGTGCCTGGGCACAAAGCACAGATACGCAGTATTTT. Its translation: CAWAQSTDTQYF. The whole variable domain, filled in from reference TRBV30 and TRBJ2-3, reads SQTIHQWPATLVQPVGSPLSLECTVEGTSNPNLYWYRQAAGRGLQLLFYSVGIGQISSEVPQNLSASRPQDRQFILSSKKLLLSDSGFYLCAWAQSTDTQYFGPGTRLTVL.

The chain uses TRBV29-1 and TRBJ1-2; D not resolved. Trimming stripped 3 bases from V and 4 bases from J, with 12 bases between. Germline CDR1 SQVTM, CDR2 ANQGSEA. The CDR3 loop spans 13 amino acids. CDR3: CSVEEESSYGYTF. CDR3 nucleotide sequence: TGCAGCGTTGAGGAGGAGAGTAGCTATGGCTACACCTTC.

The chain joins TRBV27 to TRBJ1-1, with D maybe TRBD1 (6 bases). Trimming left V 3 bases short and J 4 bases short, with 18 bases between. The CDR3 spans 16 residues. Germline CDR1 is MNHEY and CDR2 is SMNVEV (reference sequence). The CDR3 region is CASSLEGAGGGTEAFF. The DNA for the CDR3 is TGTGCCAGCAGTTTGGAAGGGGCCGGGGGCGGCACTGAAGCTTTCTTT.

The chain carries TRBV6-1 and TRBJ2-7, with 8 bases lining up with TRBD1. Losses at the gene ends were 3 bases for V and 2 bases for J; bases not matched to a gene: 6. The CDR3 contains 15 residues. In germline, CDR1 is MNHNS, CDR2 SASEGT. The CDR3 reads CASSEPGQAPYEQYF. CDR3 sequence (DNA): TGTGCCAGCAGTGAGCCGGGACAGGCGCCCTACGAGCAGTACTTC.

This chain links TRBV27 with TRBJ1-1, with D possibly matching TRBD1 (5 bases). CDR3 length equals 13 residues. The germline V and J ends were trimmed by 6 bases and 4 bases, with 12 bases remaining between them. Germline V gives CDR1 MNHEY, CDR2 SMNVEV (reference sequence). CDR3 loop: CASSIWGGTEAFF. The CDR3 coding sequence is TGTGCCAGCAGCATCTGGGGGGGCACTGAAGCTTTCTTT.

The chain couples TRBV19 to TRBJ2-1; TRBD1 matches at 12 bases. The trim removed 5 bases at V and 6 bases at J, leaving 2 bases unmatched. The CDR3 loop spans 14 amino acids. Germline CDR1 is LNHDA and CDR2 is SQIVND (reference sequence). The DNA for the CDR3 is TGTGCCAGTAGTGGGACAGGGGGCACCAATGAGCAGTTCTTC. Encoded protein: CASSGTGGTNEQFF.

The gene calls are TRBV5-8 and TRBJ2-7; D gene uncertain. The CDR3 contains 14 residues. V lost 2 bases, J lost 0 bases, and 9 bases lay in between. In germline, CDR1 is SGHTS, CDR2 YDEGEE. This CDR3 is CASSFSDRSYEQYF. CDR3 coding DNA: TGTGCCAGCAGCTTCTCGGACCGCTCCTACGAGCAGTACTTC.

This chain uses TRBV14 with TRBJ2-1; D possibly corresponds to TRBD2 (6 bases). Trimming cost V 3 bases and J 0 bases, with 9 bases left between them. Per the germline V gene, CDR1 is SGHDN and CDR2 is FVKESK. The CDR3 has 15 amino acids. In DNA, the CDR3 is TGTGCCAGCAGCCAGGACTACAGCTCCTACAATGAGCAGTTCTTC. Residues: CASSQDYSSYNEQFF. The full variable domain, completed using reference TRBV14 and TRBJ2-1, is EAGVTQFPSHSVIEKGQTVTLRCDPISGHDNLYWYRRVMGKEIKFLLHFVKESKQDESGMPNNRFLAERTGGTYSTLKVQPAELEDSGVYFCASSQDYSSYNEQFFGPGTRLTVL.

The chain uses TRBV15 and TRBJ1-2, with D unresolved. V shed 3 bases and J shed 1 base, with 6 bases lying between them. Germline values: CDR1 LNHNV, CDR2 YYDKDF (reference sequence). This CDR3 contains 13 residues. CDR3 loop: CATSRRDNYGYTF. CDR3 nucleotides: TGTGCCACCAGCAGGAGGGATAACTATGGCTACACCTTC.

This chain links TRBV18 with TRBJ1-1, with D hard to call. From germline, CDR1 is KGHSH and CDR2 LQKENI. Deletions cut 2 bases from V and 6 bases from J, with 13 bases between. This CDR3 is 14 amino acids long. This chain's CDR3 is CASSPITGRAEAFF. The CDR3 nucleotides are TGTGCCAGCTCACCAATTACGGGGAGGGCTGAAGCTTTCTTT.

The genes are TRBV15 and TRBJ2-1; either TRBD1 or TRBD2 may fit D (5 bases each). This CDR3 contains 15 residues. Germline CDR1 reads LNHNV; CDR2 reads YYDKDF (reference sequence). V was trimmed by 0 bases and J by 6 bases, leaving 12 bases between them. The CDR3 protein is CATSREGPLLNEQFF. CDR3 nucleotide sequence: TGTGCCACCAGCAGAGAGGGACCTCTTCTCAATGAGCAGTTCTTC.

The CDR3 here is CASSARGRTDTQYF. CDR3 in DNA: TGTGCCAGCAGTGCTCGGGGACGCACAGATACGCAGTATTTT. The genes are TRBV6-6 and TRBJ2-3; D is possibly TRBD1 or TRBD2 (5 bases each). This CDR3 is 14 amino acids long. The ends were cut back, 5 bases at V and 1 base at J, with 10 bases in the middle. Per germline, CDR1 MNHNY and CDR2 SVGAGI (reference sequence).

This CDR3 is CASSRQETQYF. DNA of the CDR3: TGCGCCAGCAGCCGCCAAGAGACCCAGTACTTC. The chain carries TRBV4-1 and TRBJ2-5; D is ambiguous. Trimming cost V 4 bases and J 1 base, with 1 base left between them. The CDR3 totals 11 residues. Germline V gene lookup returns CDR1 MGHRA and CDR2 YSYEKL.